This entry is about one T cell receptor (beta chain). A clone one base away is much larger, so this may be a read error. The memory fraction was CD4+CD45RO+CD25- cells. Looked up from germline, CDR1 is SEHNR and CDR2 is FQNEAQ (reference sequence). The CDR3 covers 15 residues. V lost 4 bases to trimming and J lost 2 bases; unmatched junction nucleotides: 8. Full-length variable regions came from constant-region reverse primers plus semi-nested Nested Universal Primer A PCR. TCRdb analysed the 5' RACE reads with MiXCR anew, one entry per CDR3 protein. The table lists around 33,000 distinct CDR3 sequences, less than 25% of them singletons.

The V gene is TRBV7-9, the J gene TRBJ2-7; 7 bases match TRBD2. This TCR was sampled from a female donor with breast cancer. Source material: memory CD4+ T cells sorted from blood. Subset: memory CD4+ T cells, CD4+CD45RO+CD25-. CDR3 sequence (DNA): TGTGCCAGCAGCTCGCCTAGCGGAACACCCTACGAGCAGTACTTC. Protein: CASSSPSGTPYEQYF.